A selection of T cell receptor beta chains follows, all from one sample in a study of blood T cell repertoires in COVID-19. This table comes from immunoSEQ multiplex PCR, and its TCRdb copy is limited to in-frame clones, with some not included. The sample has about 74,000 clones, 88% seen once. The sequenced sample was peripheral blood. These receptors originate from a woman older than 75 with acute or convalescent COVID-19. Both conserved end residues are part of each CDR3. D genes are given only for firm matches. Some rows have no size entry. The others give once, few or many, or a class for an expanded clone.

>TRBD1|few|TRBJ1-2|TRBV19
TGTGCCAGTACCAAGGACCTCGGGACAGCCTATGGCTACACCTTC
CASTKDLGTAYGYTF
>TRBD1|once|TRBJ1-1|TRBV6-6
TGTGCCAGCAGTTCCGGACAGGGGGCCTCGAACACTGAAGCTTTCTTT
CASSSGQGASNTEAFF
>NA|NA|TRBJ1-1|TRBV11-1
TGTGCCAGCAGCTTAGGGAGGAACACTGAAGCTTTCTTT
CASSLGRNTEAFF
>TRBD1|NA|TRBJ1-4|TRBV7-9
TGTGCCAGCAGCCTCCGGACAGGGGGCAATGAAAAACTGTTTTTT
CASSLRTGGNEKLFF
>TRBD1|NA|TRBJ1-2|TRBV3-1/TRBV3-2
TGTGCCAGCAGCCAAGAATTAGGTACAGGGGCCTATCCGAGGGGCTACACCTTC
CASSQELGTGAYPRGYTF
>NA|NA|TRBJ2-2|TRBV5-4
TGTGCCAGCAGCTTGATATGGCGGGGCGGGACCGGGGAGCTGTTTTTT
CASSLIWRGGTGELFF
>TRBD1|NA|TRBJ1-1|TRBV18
TGTGCCAGCTCACCAGGGACAGGGAACACTGAAGCTTTCTTT
CASSPGTGNTEAFF
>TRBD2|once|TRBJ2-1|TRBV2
TGTGCCAGCAGTGGTTTGGGACTAGCGGGAGGGGCCGTCAATGAGCAGTTCTTC
CASSGLGLAGGAVNEQFF
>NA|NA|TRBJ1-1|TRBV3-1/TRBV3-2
TGTGCCAGCAGCCTTAGACTGCGGGACACTGAAGCTTTCTTT
CASSLRLRDTEAFF
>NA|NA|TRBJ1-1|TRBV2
TGTGCCAGCAAATTCGGCTCAGGGTGGGCTGAAGCTTTCTTT
CASKFGSGWAEAFF
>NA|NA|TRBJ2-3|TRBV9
TGTGCCAGCAGCGTAGGCGGAGGTACGCAGTATTTT
CASSVGGGTQYF
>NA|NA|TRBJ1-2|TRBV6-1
TGTGCCAGCAGTGAAGGACAGAGAGCTAACTATGGCTACACCTTC
CASSEGQRANYGYTF
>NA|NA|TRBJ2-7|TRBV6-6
TGTGCCAGCAGGGAGGACTCGGCGAGCGACGAGCAGTACTTC
CASREDSASDEQYF
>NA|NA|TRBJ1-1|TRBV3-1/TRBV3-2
TGTGCCAGCAGCCAAGATCGAGCGGGGACTGAAGCTTTCTTT
CASSQDRAGTEAFF
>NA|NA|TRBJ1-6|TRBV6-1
TGTGCCAGCAGTGGGGGGCTACAGGCAGGTTATGTGGACAATTCACCCCTCCACTTT
CASSGGLQAGYVDNSPLHF
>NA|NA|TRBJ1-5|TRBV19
TGTGCCAGTAGTACGCCCTGGGCAGCATATAGCAATCAGCCCCAGCATTTT
CASSTPWAAYSNQPQHF
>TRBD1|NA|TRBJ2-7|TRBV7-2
TGTGCCAGCAGCTTAGCGACAGGGGGGTACGAGCAGTACTTC
CASSLATGGYEQYF
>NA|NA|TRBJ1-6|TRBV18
TGTGCCAGCTCACCAAACAGGGCAAATTCACCCCTCCACTTT
CASSPNRANSPLHF
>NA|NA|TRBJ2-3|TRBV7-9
TGTGCCAGCAGCTTTACAGGGAAAGGAAATACGCAGTATTTT
CASSFTGKGNTQYF
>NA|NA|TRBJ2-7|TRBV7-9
TGTGCCAGCGGAGGAGGGGCAGACGAGCAGTACTTC
CASGGGADEQYF
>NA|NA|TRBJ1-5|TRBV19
TGTGCCAGTAGTATAGGACAGCCGACGGGTCAGCCCCAGCATTTT
CASSIGQPTGQPQHF
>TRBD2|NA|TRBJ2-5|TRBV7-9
TGTGCCAGCAGCTTAGGTAGCGGGGTGGCAGAGACCCAGTACTTC
CASSLGSGVAETQYF
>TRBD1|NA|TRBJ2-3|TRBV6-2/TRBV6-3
TGTGCCAGCAGTTACGGACAGGGAGGCCCAGATACGCAGTATTTT
CASSYGQGGPDTQYF
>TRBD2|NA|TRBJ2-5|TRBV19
TGTGCCAGTAGTATACGTCCTAGCGGGCAAGAGACCCAGTACTTC
CASSIRPSGQETQYF
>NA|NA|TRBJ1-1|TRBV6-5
TGTGCCAGCAGTCGAGCCATGAACACTGAAGCTTTCTTT
CASSRAMNTEAFF
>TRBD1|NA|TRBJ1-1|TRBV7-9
TGTGCCAGCAGCCCCGACAGGGCCACTGAAGCTTTCTTT
CASSPDRATEAFF
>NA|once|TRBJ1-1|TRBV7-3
TGTGCCAGCAGCTTAAACAAGGGGGTGACTGAAGCTTTCTTT
CASSLNKGVTEAFF
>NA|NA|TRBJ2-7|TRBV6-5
TGTGCCACCGGCGAGGGGCGGGGTAGCGGCCCCTACTTC
CATGEGRGSGPYF
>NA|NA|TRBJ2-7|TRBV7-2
TGTGCCAGCAGGCCCGACCGGGAAGCGTCCCGTCCTCACGAGCAGTACTTC
CASRPDREASRPHEQYF